This T cell receptor (beta chain) emerged from a study of Ad26.COV2.S vaccination and SARS-CoV-2 variants. Study conclusions and caveats: Ad26.COV2.S recipients had broader spike-specific TCRs (P = 0.0014).

Method: immunoSEQ multiplex PCR; TCRdb's copy keeps in-frame clones and lacks some. The sample shows 400,000 to 450,000 clones, around 92% of them seen only once. Treatment noted: 15 to 20 received Ad26.COV2.S at low or high dose, single or two shots; 5 received placebo; per-sample allocation not given. The samples date from day 63 after the first vaccine or placebo injection. The CDR3 has 16 amino acids. Trimming took 4 bases from V and 0 from J, leaving 10 bases between them. Germline V CDR1 and CDR2: MDHEN, SYDVKM. As concerns this clone: Its specificity is not known.

This chain connects TRBV28 to TRBJ1-6; unclear D gene. The sequences come from peripheral blood, collected in a trial of Ad26.COV2.S vaccine versus placebo. The TCR was taken from a person between 18 and 59 years old who received the Ad26.COV2.S COVID-19 vaccine or a placebo. The CDR3 protein is CASSSDRSSYNSPLHF. The CDR3 DNA is TGTGCCAGCAGTTCCGACCGGAGCTCCTATAATTCACCCCTCCACTTT.